This entry concerns a single T cell receptor (beta chain). This sample was included in a study of blood T cell repertoires in COVID-19. About the study: COVID-19 samples from acute and convalescent phases originated in the United States, Italy and Spain.

Cohort placement rested on clinical history that participants reported themselves. For recovered donors of Cohort 3, there were two negative PCRs, clearance, or symptom resolution. Repertoires were generated with immunoSEQ multiplex PCR, while TCRdb's copy carries only in-frame clones and drops some. Here the sample spans about 400,000 clones, roughly 90% being singletons. This sequence originates from a young woman who had recovered from COVID-19. The specimen sequenced was PBMCs or T cells enriched from blood (not recorded which).

The CDR3 bases are TGTGCCAGTAGTATAGTCGAGGGATCGAAGAGCAATCAGCCCCAGCATTTT. It translates to CASSIVEGSKSNQPQHF. V usage is TRBV19 and J usage is TRBJ1-5, with unresolved D. Trimming pared 1 base from V and 1 base from J, leaving 14 bases between. CDR1 and CDR2 from the germline V gene are LNHDA and SQIVND (reference sequence). The CDR3 is made up of 17 amino acids.